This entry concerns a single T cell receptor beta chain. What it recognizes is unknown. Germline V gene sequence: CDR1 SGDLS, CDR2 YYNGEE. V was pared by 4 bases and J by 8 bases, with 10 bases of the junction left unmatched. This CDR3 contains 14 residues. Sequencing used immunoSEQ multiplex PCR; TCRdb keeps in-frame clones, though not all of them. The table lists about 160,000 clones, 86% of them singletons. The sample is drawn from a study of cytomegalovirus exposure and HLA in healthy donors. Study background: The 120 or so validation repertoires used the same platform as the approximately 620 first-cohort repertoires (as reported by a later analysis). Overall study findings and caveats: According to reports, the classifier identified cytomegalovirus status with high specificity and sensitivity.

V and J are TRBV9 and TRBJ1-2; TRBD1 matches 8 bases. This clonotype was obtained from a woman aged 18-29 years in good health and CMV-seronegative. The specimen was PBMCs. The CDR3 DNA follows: TGTGCCAGCAGCCCAGCCCAGGGGGCGCTCGGCTACACCTTC. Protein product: CASSPAQGALGYTF.